A selection of T cell receptor beta chains follows, all from one sample in a study of T cell responses to AZD1222 COVID-19 vaccine. Profiling relied on immunoSEQ multiplex PCR, and the TCRdb table lists in-frame clones only, not all of them. This table has about 85,000 clones, about 86% appearing once. The sample in question was peripheral blood, obtained on day 0 of AZD1222 vaccination. The origin of the receptors is an adult in good health. Each CDR3 is given with its conserved first and last residue. D genes are given only for firm matches. Only some rows state a clone size, as once, few, many or a class for expanded clones.

CDR3aa	CDR3nt	v_gene	j_gene	d_gene	abundance
CASSTMTVAGTQYF	TGTGCCAGTAGCACCATGACAGTCGCGGGGACCCAGTACTTC	TRBV19	TRBJ2-5	NA	NA
CASSEALLGEETQYF	TGTGCCAGCAGTGAAGCGCTTCTAGGCGAAGAGACCCAGTACTTC	TRBV2	TRBJ2-5	NA	NA
CASSLGRGDGYTF	TGTGCCAGCAGCTTAGGACGAGGAGACGGCTACACCTTC	TRBV11-2	TRBJ1-2	NA	NA
CASSLETSFYNEQFF	TGTGCCAGCAGTTTAGAGACATCGTTCTACAATGAGCAGTTCTTC	TRBV28	TRBJ2-1	NA	NA
CASSVTGTGNTGELFF	TGCGCCAGCAGCGTTACCGGGACAGGGAACACCGGGGAGCTGTTTTTT	TRBV5-1	TRBJ2-2	TRBD1	NA
CASSLAWGSLLNEQFF	TGCGCCAGCAGCTTGGCCTGGGGTAGCCTACTCAATGAGCAGTTCTTC	TRBV5-1	TRBJ2-1	NA	NA
CASCRDSSTDTQYF	TGTGCCAGCTGCCGGGACAGTTCCACAGATACGCAGTATTTT	TRBV6-2/TRBV6-3	TRBJ2-3	TRBD1	NA
CASSRPRDGTYEQYF	TGTGCCAGCAGCCGGCCCCGGGACGGGACGTACGAGCAGTACTTC	TRBV11-2	TRBJ2-7	NA	NA
CASSLWTGGLSQPQHF	TGTGCCAGTAGTCTTTGGACAGGGGGTTTAAGTCAGCCCCAGCATTTT	TRBV19	TRBJ1-5	TRBD1	NA
CASSEGQAIIYEQYF	TGTGCCAGCAGTGAGGGGCAGGCTATTATCTACGAGCAGTACTTC	TRBV6-1	TRBJ2-7	NA	NA
CASSNFAPTGELFF	TGTGCCAGTAGTAATTTTGCACCCACCGGGGAGCTGTTTTTT	TRBV19	TRBJ2-2	NA	NA
CASSLGGTGANVLTF	TGTGCCAGCAGCTTAGGTGGGACTGGGGCCAACGTCCTGACTTTC	TRBV7-2	TRBJ2-6	NA	NA
CAWSVDSNQPQHF	TGTGCCTGGAGTGTCGATAGCAATCAGCCCCAGCATTTT	TRBV30	TRBJ1-5	NA	NA
CASSQDGLAADTQYF	TGTGCCAGCAGCCAAGATGGGCTAGCAGCAGATACGCAGTATTTT	TRBV4-2	TRBJ2-3	NA	few
CASSLVHRGRVGYTF	TGTGCCAGCAGCTTAGTTCATCGGGGGAGGGTTGGCTACACCTTC	TRBV11-2	TRBJ1-2	NA	NA